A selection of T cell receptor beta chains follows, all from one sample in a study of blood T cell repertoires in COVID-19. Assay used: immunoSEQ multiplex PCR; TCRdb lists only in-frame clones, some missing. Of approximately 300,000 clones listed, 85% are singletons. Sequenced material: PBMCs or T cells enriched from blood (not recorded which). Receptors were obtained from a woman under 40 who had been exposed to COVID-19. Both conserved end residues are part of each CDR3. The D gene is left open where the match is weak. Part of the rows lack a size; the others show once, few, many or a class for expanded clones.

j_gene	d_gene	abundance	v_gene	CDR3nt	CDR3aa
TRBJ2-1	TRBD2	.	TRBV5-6	TGTGCCAGCAGCTTGGGGACTAGCGGCTACAATGAGCAGTTCTTC	CASSLGTSGYNEQFF
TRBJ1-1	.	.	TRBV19	TGTGCCAGTAGTAAGCGCCTCTTCACTGAAGCTTTCTTT	CASSKRLFTEAFF
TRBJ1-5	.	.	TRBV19	TGTGCCAGTAGTATAGTCGGGAGTACCCGGATTCAGCCCCAGCATTTT	CASSIVGSTRIQPQHF
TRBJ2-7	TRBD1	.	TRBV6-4	TGTGCCAGCAGTGACTGGGACAGGGGGCCCTCCTACGAGCAGTACTTC	CASSDWDRGPSYEQYF
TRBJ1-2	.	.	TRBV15	TGTGCCACCAGCAGAAAAGGGACTTATCCCCACTATGGCTACACCTTC	CATSRKGTYPHYGYTF
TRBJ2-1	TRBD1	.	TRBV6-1	TGTGCCAGCAGTTCCGGGACAGAGTACTACAATGAGCAGTTCTTC	CASSSGTEYYNEQFF
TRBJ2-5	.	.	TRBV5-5	TGTGCGACGGGTCGGGAGCAAGAGACCCAGTACTTC	CATGREQETQYF
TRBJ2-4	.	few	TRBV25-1	TGTGCCAGCAGTGAACAGGGGGCCAAAAACATTCAGTACTTC	CASSEQGAKNIQYF
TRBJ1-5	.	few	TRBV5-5	TGTGCCAGCAGCTACGGGGGCAATCAGCCCCAGCATTTT	CASSYGGNQPQHF
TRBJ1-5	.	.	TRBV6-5	TGTGCCAGCAGCCAGGGGACGGACAATCAGCCCCAGCATTTT	CASSQGTDNQPQHF
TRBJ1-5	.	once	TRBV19	TGTGCCAGTAGTGTGGCCCTTTCCCTTAGCAATCAGCCCCAGCATTTT	CASSVALSLSNQPQHF
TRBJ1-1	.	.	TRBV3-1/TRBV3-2	TGTGCCAGCAGCCAAGTCGTGACAGTGAACACTGAAGCTTTCTTT	CASSQVVTVNTEAFF
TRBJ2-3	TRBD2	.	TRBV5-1	TGCGCCAGCAGCTGGAGCGGGATCAGGACAGATACGCAGTATTTT	CASSWSGIRTDTQYF
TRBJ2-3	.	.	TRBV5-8	TGTGCCAGCAGCTTGCGTAGCACAGATACGCAGTATTTT	CASSLRSTDTQYF
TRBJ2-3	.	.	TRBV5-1	TGCGCCAGCAGCTTACGGGGCGGGGAGCACACAGATACGCAGTATTTT	CASSLRGGEHTDTQYF
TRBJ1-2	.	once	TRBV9	TGTGCCAGCAGCGTAGGTCAGGGGGGCTACACCTTC	CASSVGQGGYTF
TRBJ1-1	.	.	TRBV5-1	TGCGCCAGCAGCCTGGGAGGGGAAGGGGGAGCTTTCTTT	CASSLGGEGGAFF
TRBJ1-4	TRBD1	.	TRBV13	TGTGCCAGCAGCTTGGACAGGGGTGATGAAAAACTGTTTTTT	CASSLDRGDEKLFF
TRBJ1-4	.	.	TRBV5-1	TGCGCCAGCAGCCATACAGGGTCTATAGATGAAAAACTGTTTTTT	CASSHTGSIDEKLFF
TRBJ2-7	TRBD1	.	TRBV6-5	TGTGCCAGTTTATCCGGGACAGGGCCCTACGAGCAGTACTTC	CASLSGTGPYEQYF
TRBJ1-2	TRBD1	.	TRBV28	TGTGCCAGCAGTCAAGCCTCTACAGGGGTCTATGGCTACACCTTC	CASSQASTGVYGYTF
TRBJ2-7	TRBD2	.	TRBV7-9	TGTGCCAGCAGCTCCTCAGCGGGGAGGTACGAGCAGTACTTC	CASSSSAGRYEQYF
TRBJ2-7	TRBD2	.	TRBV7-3	TGTGCCAGCAGCCCCAGCGGGAGTGAGTCCTACGAGCAGTACTTC	CASSPSGSESYEQYF
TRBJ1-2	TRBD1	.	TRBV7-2	TGTGCCAGCAGCCCAGGGACAGGCTTCTATGGCTACACCTTC	CASSPGTGFYGYTF
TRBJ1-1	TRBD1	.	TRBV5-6	TGTGCCAGCAGCCCAAGCCAACGGACAGGTTCCACTGAAGCTTTCTTT	CASSPSQRTGSTEAFF
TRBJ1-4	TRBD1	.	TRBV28	TGTGCCAGCAGTACCACAACCGGGACAGGGCGTGAAAAACTGTTTTTT	CASSTTTGTGREKLFF
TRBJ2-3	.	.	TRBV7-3	TGTGCCAGCAGCTTACTGACAGGCCGCACAGATACGCAGTATTTT	CASSLLTGRTDTQYF
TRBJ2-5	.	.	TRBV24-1	TGTGCCACCAGTGATCGGTCGCCTTCCCAAGAGACCCAGTACTTC	CATSDRSPSQETQYF
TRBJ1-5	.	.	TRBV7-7	TGTGCTAGCAGCTTCCCCGGAGGGAGTCAGCCCCAGCATTTT	CASSFPGGSQPQHF